This paragraph covers one T cell receptor beta chain sequence. This sample is drawn from a study of control samples from healthy donors and cancer patients. The data were produced by immunoSEQ multiplex PCR, yet TCRdb's version contains in-frame clones alone and is incomplete. Of roughly 450,000 clones in the sample, 75% to 95% were seen once. CDR3 length: 13 residues. V was clipped by 2 bases and J by 9 bases, with 8 bases between them. Germline CDR1 and CDR2: LGHDT and YNNKEL (reference sequence). The sequence derives from a man between 35 and 55 years old with head and neck cancer. The rearrangement uses TRBV3-1 (or the pseudogene TRBV3-2) and TRBJ1-6, with D unresolved. Sample: PBMCs. In nucleotides, the CDR3 is TGTGCCAGCAGCCAAAGTCGGGGTTCACCCCTCCACTTT. Residues: CASSQSRGSPLHF.